This T cell receptor (beta chain) was sequenced in a study of OX40 agonist ivuxolimab in advanced cancers. Only in-frame clones appear in the TCRdb table, and some are missing; sequencing was by immunoSEQ multiplex PCR. The sample holds roughly 70,000 clones, 86% seen once. The source of this sequence is an adult with an advanced solid tumor such as melanoma, head and neck, liver or kidney cancer. This specimen consisted of CD4+ or CD8+ T cells sorted from blood, obtained in a trial of the OX40 agonist ivuxolimab.

This CDR3 is CASRPGGSYNSPLHF. CDR3 coding DNA: TGTGCCAGCAGACCCGGCGGATCCTATAATTCACCCCTCCACTTT. The rearrangement links TRBV11-3 to TRBJ1-6; D remains ambiguous. The CDR3 is 15 amino acids. Germline V gives CDR1 SGHNT, CDR2 YENEEA. V was trimmed by 6 bases and J by 1 base, leaving 10 bases between them.